This T cell receptor (beta chain) was profiled in a study of blood T cell repertoires in COVID-19. Generated by immunoSEQ multiplex PCR, the TCRdb table keeps only in-frame clones and is missing some. Of 80,000 to 95,000 clones in the sample, about 85% were seen once. This clonotype was sampled from a human donor in a cohort sampled during active COVID-19. Sequenced: peripheral blood.

Here the CDR3 DNA reads TGTGCCAGCAGGAGCGGAGGCACAGATACGCAGTATTTT. Translation: CASRSGGTDTQYF. The chain uses TRBV7-2 and TRBJ2-3; TRBD2 might be the D (5 bases). This CDR3 region has 13 residues. The V end was cut by 6 bases, the J end by 1 base, with 8 bases between. Germline loops: CDR1 SGHTA, CDR2 FQGNSA.